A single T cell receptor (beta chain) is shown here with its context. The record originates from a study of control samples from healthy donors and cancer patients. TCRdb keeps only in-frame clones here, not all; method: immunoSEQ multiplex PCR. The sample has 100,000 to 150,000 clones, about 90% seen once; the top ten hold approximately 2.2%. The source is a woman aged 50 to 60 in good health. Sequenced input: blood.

The CDR3 reads CASSLTGDLFEAFF. For the CDR3, the DNA is TGTGCCAGCAGCTTGACAGGGGACCTATTTGAAGCTTTCTTT. The chain is built from TRBV28 and TRBJ1-1, with TRBD1 identical over 8 bases. The V gene's germline CDR1 is MDHEN and CDR2 SYDVKM. The CDR3 has 14 amino acids. With V trimmed by 6 bases and J by 7 bases, 10 bases remained unmatched.